This TCR beta chain was recorded in a study of T cells in Graves' hyperthyroidism and ophthalmopathy (dated by TCRdb to between 2017 and 2020). About the study as a whole: Peripheral blood was collected at initial diagnosis, before any treatment. The study also compared thyroid tissue and blood T-cell repertoires from over 5 Graves' hyperthyroidism patients. Whether ophthalmopathy could be predicted prospectively was tested in an independent validation cohort made up of under 20 hyperthyroidism patients plus 17 patients who later progressed to ophthalmopathy. Once sampling was done, hyperthyroidism patients were given methimazole at a starting dose of 30 mg daily, whereas ophthalmopathy patients were given high-dose intravenous methylprednisolone. The paper describes TCR Vbeta CDR3 sequencing of about 140 peripheral blood samples, made up of roughly 40 ophthalmopathy patients, 70 to 75 hyperthyroidism patients and roughly 17 progressor patients. For training and testing, the roughly 100 patients in the discovery cohort were randomly divided in a 7:3 ratio. To identify distinguishing TCR V-J signatures, a discovery cohort of 100 patients was used, comprising approximately 40 with Graves' ophthalmopathy and about 59 with stable Graves' hyperthyroidism.

Regarding this clonotype: It lacks a known antigen. No qualities accompany the bases; no much larger clone lies one base away.

Stable Graves' hyperthyroidism was defined as the absence of progression to ophthalmopathy over 18 months of follow-up. The hyperthyroidism patients were between 18 and 65 years old and newly diagnosed, with a disease duration of less than 2 months. Any patient with an uncontrolled infection, another autoimmune disease, pregnancy or lactation was excluded. Diagnoses were based on clinical symptoms, serum thyroxine and TRAb, thyroid ultrasound and orbital computed tomography. PBMCs were isolated from 10 ml of fresh peripheral blood by Ficoll-Paque density gradient centrifugation. Total RNA was extracted using Trizol reagent, and RNA quality was assessed on an Agilent 2100 Bioanalyzer. Study-wide findings and limitations: Sample size was not statistically predetermined, and blinding of investigators to group allocation was not performed. A model built on a 13 V-J signature distinguished ophthalmopathy from stable hyperthyroidism, reaching roughly 88% sensitivity and under 84% specificity in cross-validation and 80%/75% in testing. Blood samples also contained most of the expanded thyroid clonotypes (frequency above 0.001), which suggests that blood repertoires may reflect thyroid immune responses. In validation, the model predicted progression to ophthalmopathy with about 71% sensitivity and about 72% specificity, a median of about six months before onset.

TCR beta CDR3 regions were amplified from RNA transcripts. The TCR CDR3 was subjected to a first round of RT-PCR using the HTBI primer set and the Qiagen OneStep RT-PCR kit. The libraries were constructed in a second round of multiplex PCR and then size-selected and purified. Sequencing of the libraries was done on an Illumina HiSeq2000 using paired-end 100 bp reads. Per the source publication's procedure: Raw data were processed with SOAPnuke, discarding reads with adapters, uncalled bases, mean Phred below 15, or no exact constant-primer or identifier match. COPE v1.2.5 was used to merge high-quality paired reads, and clonotypes were defined as unique nucleotide sequences. MiTCR v1.1 was used to align the clonotypes against IMGT TRBV, TRBD and TRBJ reference segments. Only V-J combinations with frequency above 0.0001, covering roughly 99% of repertoires, were analysed. The TCS score was defined as F50 (clonal expansion) divided by E x V (chaos), with BLOSUM62-based TCRdist calculated between CDR3 peptides within each V-J. Welch's t-statistics and random forest reduced around 550 V-J features to 10 to 15, which were used in a naive Bayes classifier (R e1071). Clones were called with MiXCR by TCRdb after fastp trimmed the public reads at Q25, and only in-frame beta chains were retained. Identical CDR3 proteins give one entry, which carries the most common genes and DNA. The V and J calls follow TCRdb's processing rather than the paper's. In all, the sample holds around 300,000 distinct CDR3 sequences, and 14% of those were seen once. Jointly, the top ten make up 20% to 25% of the sample.

Sequenced material: blood. The receptor was isolated from a woman aged 25 to 39 with Graves' hyperthyroidism.

The CDR3 here reads CASSPSRGPGGYTF. The sequenced DNA is TGTGCCAGCTCACCATCTCGGGGGCCCGGTGGCTACACCTTC. The chain is assembled from TRBV18 and TRBJ1-2, with a weak D call of TRBD1 (6 bases match). Counted from cysteine to phenylalanine, this CDR3 has 14 amino acids. The read is trimmed to its CDR3 DNA, 42 bases read in frame from base 1. CDR1 and CDR2 are drawn from the germline V gene: KGHSH, LQKENI. The V end loses 2 bases and the J end loses 7 bases, and a stretch of 14 bases separates them.